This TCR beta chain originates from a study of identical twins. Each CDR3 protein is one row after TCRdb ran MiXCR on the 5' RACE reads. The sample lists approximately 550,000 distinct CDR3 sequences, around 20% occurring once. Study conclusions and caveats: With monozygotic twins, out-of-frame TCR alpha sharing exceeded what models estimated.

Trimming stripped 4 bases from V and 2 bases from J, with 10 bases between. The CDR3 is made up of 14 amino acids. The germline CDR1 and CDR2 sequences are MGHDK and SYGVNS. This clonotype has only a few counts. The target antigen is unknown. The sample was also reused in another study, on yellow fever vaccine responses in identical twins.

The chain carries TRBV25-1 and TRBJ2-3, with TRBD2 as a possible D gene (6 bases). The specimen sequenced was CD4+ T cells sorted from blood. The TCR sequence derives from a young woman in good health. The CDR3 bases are TGTGCCAGCAGTGGGACTATTATCACAGATACGCAGTATTTT. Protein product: CASSGTIITDTQYF.